Included here is one T cell receptor (beta chain) sequence, with context. Its antigen is unknown. This specimen comes from a study of T cell responses to AZD1222 COVID-19 vaccine. For the study at large: It was second doses at about 4 or about 12 weeks that were pooled. Points from the study as a whole: Of spike-specific TCRs, nearly half reportedly target regions left unmutated in variants.

V was clipped by 0 bases and J by 9 bases, with 11 bases between them. This CDR3 comprises 13 residues. Germline CDR1 is LGHDT and CDR2 is YNNKEL (reference sequence). Libraries were prepared by immunoSEQ multiplex PCR; TCRdb keeps only in-frame clonotypes and omits some of them. Of 130,000 or so clones in the sample, roughly nine tenths were seen once. This chain uses TRBV3-1 (or the pseudogene TRBV3-2) with TRBJ2-5, with D unresolved. This specimen was peripheral blood, taken on day 0 of AZD1222 vaccination. The sequence was obtained from an adult in good health. In nucleotides, the CDR3 is TGTGCCAGCAGCCAAGACCTTCAGGTGGCCCAGTACTTC. This gives the protein CASSQDLQVAQYF.